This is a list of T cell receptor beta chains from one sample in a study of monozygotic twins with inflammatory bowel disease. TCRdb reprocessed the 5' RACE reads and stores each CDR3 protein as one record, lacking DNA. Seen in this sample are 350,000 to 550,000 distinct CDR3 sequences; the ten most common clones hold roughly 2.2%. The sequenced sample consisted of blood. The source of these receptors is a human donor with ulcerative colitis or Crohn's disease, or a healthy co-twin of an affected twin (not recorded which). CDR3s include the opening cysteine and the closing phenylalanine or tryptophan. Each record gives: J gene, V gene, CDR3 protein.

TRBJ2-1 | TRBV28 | CASSSRTRYEQFF
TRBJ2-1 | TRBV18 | CASSPRKEGANEQFF
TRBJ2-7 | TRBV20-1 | CSAILRGGSLQGQYF
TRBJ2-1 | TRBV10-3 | CATGAQGYNEQFF
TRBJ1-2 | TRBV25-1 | CASSPTGDFYGYTF
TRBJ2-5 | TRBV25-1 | CASSDLEGETQYF
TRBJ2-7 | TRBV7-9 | CASSFSSGESYEQYF
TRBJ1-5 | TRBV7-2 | CASSLGTGMGNQPQHF
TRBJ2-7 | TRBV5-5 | CASRVRTGLSYEQYF
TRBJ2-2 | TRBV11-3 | CASSLSGPSTGELFF
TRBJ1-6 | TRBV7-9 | CASSSTEDNSPLHF
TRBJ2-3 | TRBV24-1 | CATSDTGLAGSLTDTQYF
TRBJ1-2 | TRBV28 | CASGPTGAAGYTF
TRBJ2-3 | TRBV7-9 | CASSFRTGASTDTQYF
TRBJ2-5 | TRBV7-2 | CASSQGWTQYF
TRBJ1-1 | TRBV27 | CASSNGQTNTEAFF
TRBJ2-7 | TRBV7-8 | CASSLVSPPGEQYF
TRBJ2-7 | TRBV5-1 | CASSLAVRGSYEQYF
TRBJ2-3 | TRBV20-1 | CSASWTGRQYF
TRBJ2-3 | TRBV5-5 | CASSLSAGGWSSTDTQYF
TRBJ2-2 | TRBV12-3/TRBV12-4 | CASSQPAGAGTGELFF
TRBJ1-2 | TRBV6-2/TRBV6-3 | CASSSATGLVYGYTF
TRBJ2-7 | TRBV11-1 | CASSYWDRGIGEQYF
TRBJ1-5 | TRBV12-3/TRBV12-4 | CASTGAEYQPQHF
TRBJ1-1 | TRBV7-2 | CASSPRPKMNTEAFF
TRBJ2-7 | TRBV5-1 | CASSSPFNEQYF
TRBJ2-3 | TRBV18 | CASSPGNTDTQYF